A selection of T cell receptor beta chains follows, all from one sample in a study of blood T cell repertoires in COVID-19. Sequenced by immunoSEQ multiplex PCR; TCRdb stores in-frame clones only, minus some. This sample has just over 200,000 clones, with 60% to 85% found just once. Sequencing used peripheral blood. These receptors all come from a woman aged 70-85 years with acute or convalescent COVID-19. Each CDR3 is given with its conserved first and last residue. Each record gives: clone size, J gene, D gene, V gene, CDR3 DNA, CDR3 protein. The D gene is left open where the match is weak. Expanded clones get a size class; other rows say once, few or many, or leave the size out.

>NA|TRBJ1-5|TRBD1|TRBV28
TGTGCCAGCAGGGGACAGGGGCGCAATCAGCCCCAGCATTTT
CASRGQGRNQPQHF
>NA|TRBJ2-3|NA|TRBV28
TGTGCCAGCAGTTTCATGCGGGGCAGCACAGATACGCAGTATTTT
CASSFMRGSTDTQYF
>NA|TRBJ2-7|TRBD2|TRBV19
TGTGCCAGTAGTATAGATCCATCCGGGACTAGTTACTTC
CASSIDPSGTSYF
>NA|TRBJ2-3|NA|TRBV30
TGTGCCTGGAACGCACTGGAGGCAGATACGCAGTATTTT
CAWNALEADTQYF
>few|TRBJ2-7|TRBD1|TRBV18
TGTGCCAGCTCACTATCCGGGACAGGGGGGGAGCAGTACTTC
CASSLSGTGGEQYF
>once|TRBJ1-6|NA|TRBV30
TGTGCCTGGAGCCGGGAGAATTGGAATTCACCCCTCCACTTT
CAWSRENWNSPLHF
>NA|TRBJ2-1|TRBD2|TRBV9
TGTGCCAGCAGCGTAGTACTAGCGGGAGTCAATGAGCAGTTCTTC
CASSVVLAGVNEQFF
>NA|TRBJ1-5|NA|TRBV19
TGTGCCAGTAGTACCCGGGATCTGCAACCCCAGCATTTT
CASSTRDLQPQHF
>NA|TRBJ2-1|NA|TRBV28
TGTGCCAGCAGTTTAAAGGGCAGGGGGCAGTTCTTC
CASSLKGRGQFF
>NA|TRBJ2-5|TRBD2|TRBV19
TGTGCCAGTAGTATCCTAGCGGGAGGAAAGGAGACCCAGTACTTC
CASSILAGGKETQYF
>NA|TRBJ2-3|TRBD1|TRBV29-1
TGCAGCGGCAAGGCCGGGACAGGGAACACAGATACGCAGTATTTT
CSGKAGTGNTDTQYF
>NA|TRBJ2-3|TRBD1|TRBV2
TGTGCCAGCAGTGCGGCCAGGGGGCTGGCAGATACGCAGTATTTT
CASSAARGLADTQYF
>NA|TRBJ1-4|NA|TRBV5-1
TGCGCCAGCAGCTTGGATCCGCGTGTTAATGAAAAACTGTTTTTT
CASSLDPRVNEKLFF
>NA|TRBJ2-1|NA|TRBV15
TGTGCCACCAGCTCAACCGGGAAAATGGAGTTCTTC
CATSSTGKMEFF
>once|TRBJ2-5|NA|TRBV19
TGTGCCAGTAGTAGAAAACAGGGAAGAGAGACCCAGTACTTC
CASSRKQGRETQYF
>NA|TRBJ2-3|TRBD1|TRBV2
TGTGCCAGCAGTGGGTTACAGGGGACAGATACGCAGTATTTT
CASSGLQGTDTQYF
>NA|TRBJ2-1|NA|TRBV29-1
TGCAGCGCCCCGGACAAGAGCTCCTACAATGAGCAGTTCTTC
CSAPDKSSYNEQFF
>few|TRBJ1-5|NA|TRBV28
TGTGCCAGCAGTTTACCCCAGGGTAATCAGCCCCAGCATTTT
CASSLPQGNQPQHF
>NA|TRBJ1-1|NA|TRBV7-2
TGTGCCAGCAGCTTAAGACCTGGGCAGGGGATCATGAACACTGAAGCTTTCTTT
CASSLRPGQGIMNTEAFF
>NA|TRBJ2-7|NA|TRBV28
TGTGCCAGCAGGAAGTCAGGGGACCCCTACGAGCAGTACTTC
CASRKSGDPYEQYF
>NA|TRBJ2-5|TRBD2|TRBV6-5
TGTGCCAGCATCTGGGGGGGAAAAGAGACCCAGTACTTC
CASIWGGKETQYF
>once|TRBJ1-2|TRBD1|TRBV7-9
TGTGCCAGCAGCTTAGCGCGGACAGGGGGGGATGATGGCTACACCTTC
CASSLARTGGDDGYTF
>NA|TRBJ1-5|NA|TRBV19
TGTGCCAGTAGTATTGGGGGGAACGTGGGGCAGCCCCAGCATTTT
CASSIGGNVGQPQHF
>NA|TRBJ2-1|TRBD2|TRBV3-1/TRBV3-2
TGTGCCAGCAGCCAAGATTTACTAGCGGGAGGAGGCTCCTACAATGAGCAGTTCTTC
CASSQDLLAGGGSYNEQFF
>NA|TRBJ2-3|TRBD2|TRBV15
TGTGCCACCAGCAGAGAAGGAGCGGGAGGGCTCAACACAGATACGCAGTATTTT
CATSREGAGGLNTDTQYF
>once|TRBJ2-7|TRBD2|TRBV6-1
TGTGCCAGCAGTGAGGGGACTAGCGGGATTATCTACGAGCAGTACTTC
CASSEGTSGIIYEQYF
>NA|TRBJ1-2|NA|TRBV24-1
TGTGCCACCAGTGACCCCTCCCTGGACGGAGGGGCTATCTATGGCTACACCTTC
CATSDPSLDGGAIYGYTF
>NA|TRBJ1-1|NA|TRBV5-1
TGCGCCAGCAGCTTTACCGGTCAGCGCCCACACCAGCTCAACACTGAAGCTTTCTTT
CASSFTGQRPHQLNTEAFF
>NA|TRBJ2-7|TRBD2|TRBV7-2
TGTGCCAGCACCGACGGGACTAGCGGGGGGGCCTACGAGCAGTACTTC
CASTDGTSGGAYEQYF
>NA|TRBJ2-2|TRBD2|TRBV9
TGTGCCAGCAGCGTAGTTGGAGTAGCGGGAGACGCCGGGGAGCTGTTTTTT
CASSVVGVAGDAGELFF
>NA|TRBJ1-2|TRBD1|TRBV12-5
TGTGCTAGTGGGCGCGAGGGGGCTGACTATGGCTACACCTTC
CASGREGADYGYTF
>NA|TRBJ2-1|NA|TRBV5-1
TGCGCCAGCAGCCTCGGGTCCAGCTCCTACAATGAGCAGTTCTTC
CASSLGSSSYNEQFF
>NA|TRBJ1-2|TRBD1|TRBV7-8
TGTGCCAGCAGCCCAACGGACAGGCTGGGGTATGGCTACACCTTC
CASSPTDRLGYGYTF
>NA|TRBJ1-5|NA|TRBV12-3/TRBV12-4
TGTGCCAGCAAACAGGGTAGGGGGCAGCCCCAGCATTTT
CASKQGRGQPQHF
>NA|TRBJ2-7|TRBD1|TRBV7-9
TGTGCCAGCAGCTCGACCGGGACAGGGACGGACGAGCAGTACTTC
CASSSTGTGTDEQYF
>NA|TRBJ2-7|TRBD1|TRBV7-9
TGTGCCAGCCGACCGACAGGGTTGGCCGAGCAGTACTTC
CASRPTGLAEQYF
>NA|TRBJ2-3|NA|TRBV11-3
TGTGCCAGCAGTCCCGGTGCTAGCACAGATACGCAGTATTTT
CASSPGASTDTQYF
>NA|TRBJ2-1|TRBD2|TRBV10-2
TGCGCCAGCAGAAACGGACTAGCGGGATACAATGAGCAGTTCTTC
CASRNGLAGYNEQFF
>NA|TRBJ2-7|NA|TRBV12-3/TRBV12-4
TGTGCCAGCAGTGTCACACACGAGCAGTACTTC
CASSVTHEQYF
>NA|TRBJ1-2|TRBD1|TRBV29-1
TGCAGCGTTACGCTAATGGGACAGGGAAACTATGGCTACACCTTC
CSVTLMGQGNYGYTF